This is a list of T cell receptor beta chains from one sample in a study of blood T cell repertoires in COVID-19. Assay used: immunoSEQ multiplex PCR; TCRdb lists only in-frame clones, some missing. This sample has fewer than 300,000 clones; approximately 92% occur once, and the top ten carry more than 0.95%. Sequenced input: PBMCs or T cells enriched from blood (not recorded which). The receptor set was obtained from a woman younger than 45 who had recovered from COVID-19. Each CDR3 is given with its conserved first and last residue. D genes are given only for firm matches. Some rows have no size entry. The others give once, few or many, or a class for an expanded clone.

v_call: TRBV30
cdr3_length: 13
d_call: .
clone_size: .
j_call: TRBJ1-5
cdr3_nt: TGTGCCTGGAGCTTACGGGGGGCTCAGCCCCAGCATTTT
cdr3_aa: CAWSLRGAQPQHF

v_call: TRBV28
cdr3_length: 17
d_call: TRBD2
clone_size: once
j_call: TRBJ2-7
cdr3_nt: TGTGCCAGCAATGACCCCCCCCCACTAGCGGGAGGTAACGAGCAGTACTTC
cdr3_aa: CASNDPPPLAGGNEQYF

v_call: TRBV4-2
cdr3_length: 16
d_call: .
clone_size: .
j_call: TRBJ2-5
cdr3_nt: TGTGCCAGCAGCCAAGATGTCGGGTTAGGGGGAGAGACCCAGTACTTC
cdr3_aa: CASSQDVGLGGETQYF

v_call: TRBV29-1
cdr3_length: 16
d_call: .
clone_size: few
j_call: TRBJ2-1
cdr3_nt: TGCAGCGTTGTTTCGACAGGGAGGTTCACCTACAATGAGCAGTTCTTC
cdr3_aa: CSVVSTGRFTYNEQFF

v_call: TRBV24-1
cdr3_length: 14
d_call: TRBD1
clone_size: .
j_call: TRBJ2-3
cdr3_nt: TGTGCCACGGACAGGGGAGAGGGTGCAGATACGCAGTATTTT
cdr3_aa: CATDRGEGADTQYF

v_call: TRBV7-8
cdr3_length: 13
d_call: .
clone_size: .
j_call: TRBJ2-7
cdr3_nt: TGTGCCAGCAGCTTAGGTAGCGGCTACGAGCAGTACTTC
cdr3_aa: CASSLGSGYEQYF

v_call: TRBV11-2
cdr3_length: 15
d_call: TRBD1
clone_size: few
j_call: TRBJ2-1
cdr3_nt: TGTGCCAGCAGCTTACTACAGGGGGCGGGAAATGAGCAGTTCTTC
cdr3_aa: CASSLLQGAGNEQFF

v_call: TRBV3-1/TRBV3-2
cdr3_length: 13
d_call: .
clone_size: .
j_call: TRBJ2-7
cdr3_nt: TGTGCCAGCAGCCTCCAGGGTCTCGACGAGCAGTACTTC
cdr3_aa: CASSLQGLDEQYF

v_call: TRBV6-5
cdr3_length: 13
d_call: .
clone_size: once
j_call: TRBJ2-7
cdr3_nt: TGTGCCAGCAGTTACGGGCCCTCCTACGAGCAGTACTTC
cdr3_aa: CASSYGPSYEQYF

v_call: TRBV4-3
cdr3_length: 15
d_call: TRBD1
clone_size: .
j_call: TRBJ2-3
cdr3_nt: TGCGCCAGCAGCACCCGACAGGGGCTCACAGATACGCAGTATTTT
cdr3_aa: CASSTRQGLTDTQYF

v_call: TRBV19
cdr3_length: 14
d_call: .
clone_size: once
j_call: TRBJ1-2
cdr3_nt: TGTGCCAGTAGTATTAGCAGGGGAGACTATGGCTACACCTTC
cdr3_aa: CASSISRGDYGYTF

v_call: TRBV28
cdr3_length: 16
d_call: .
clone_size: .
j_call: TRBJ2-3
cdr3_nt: TGTGCCAGCAGTTTATGGTCTAGCGCCCTGACAGATACGCAGTATTTT
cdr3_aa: CASSLWSSALTDTQYF

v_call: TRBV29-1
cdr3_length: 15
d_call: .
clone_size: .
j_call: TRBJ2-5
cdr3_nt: TGCAGCGTTCTTGGGCCAGGGGGGTATCTGGAGACCCAGTACTTC
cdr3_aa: CSVLGPGGYLETQYF

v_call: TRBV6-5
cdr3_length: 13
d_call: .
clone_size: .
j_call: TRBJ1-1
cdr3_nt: TGTGCCAGCAGGCGTAGGGGGAACACTGAAGCTTTCTTT
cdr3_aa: CASRRRGNTEAFF

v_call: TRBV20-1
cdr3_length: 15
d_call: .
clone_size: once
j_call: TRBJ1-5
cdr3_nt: TGCAGTGCTAGTCCCGAACCTAGGAGCAATCAGCCCCAGCATTTT
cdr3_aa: CSASPEPRSNQPQHF

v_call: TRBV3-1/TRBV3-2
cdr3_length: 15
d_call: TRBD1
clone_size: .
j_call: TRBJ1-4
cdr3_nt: TGTGCCAGCAGCCAATGGGACAGCACCAATGAAAAACTGTTTTTT
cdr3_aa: CASSQWDSTNEKLFF

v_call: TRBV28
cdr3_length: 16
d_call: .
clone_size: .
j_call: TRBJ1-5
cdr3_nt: TGTGCCAGCAGTTCTGGACAGCTAGATAGCAATCAGCCCCAGCATTTT
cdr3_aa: CASSSGQLDSNQPQHF

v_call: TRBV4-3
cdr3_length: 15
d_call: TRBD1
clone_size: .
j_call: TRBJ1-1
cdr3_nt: TGCGCCAGCAGCCAAGATACTGCGACAGGGGTAGAAGCTTTCTTT
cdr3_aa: CASSQDTATGVEAFF

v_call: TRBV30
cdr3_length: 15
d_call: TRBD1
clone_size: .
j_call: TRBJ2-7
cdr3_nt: TGTGCCTGGAATAGAAGGGACAGGGTGATCTACGAGCAGTACTTC
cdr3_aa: CAWNRRDRVIYEQYF

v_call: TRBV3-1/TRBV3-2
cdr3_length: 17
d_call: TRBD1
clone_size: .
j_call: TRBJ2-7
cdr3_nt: TGTGCCAGCAGCCTACGAGGGGGCCGCGAGAAATCCTACGAGCAGTACTTC
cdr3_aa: CASSLRGGREKSYEQYF

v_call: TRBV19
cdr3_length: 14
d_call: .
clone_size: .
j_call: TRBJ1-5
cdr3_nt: TGTGCCAGTAGTATCCCGACTGAGAATCAGCCCCAGCATTTT
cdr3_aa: CASSIPTENQPQHF

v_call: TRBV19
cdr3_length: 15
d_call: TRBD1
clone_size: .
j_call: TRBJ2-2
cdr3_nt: TGTGCCAGTAGTGTTAGACAGGGCGACACCGGGGAGCTGTTTTTT
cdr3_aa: CASSVRQGDTGELFF

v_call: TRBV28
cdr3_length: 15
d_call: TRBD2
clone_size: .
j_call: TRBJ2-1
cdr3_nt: TGTGCCAGCAGCCGAAGTAGCGGGAGTTGGAATGAGCAGTTCTTC
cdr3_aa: CASSRSSGSWNEQFF

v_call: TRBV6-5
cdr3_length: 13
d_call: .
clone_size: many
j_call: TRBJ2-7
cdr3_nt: TGTGCCAGCGTGGGAGGTTTCCCATACGAGCAGTACTTC
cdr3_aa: CASVGGFPYEQYF

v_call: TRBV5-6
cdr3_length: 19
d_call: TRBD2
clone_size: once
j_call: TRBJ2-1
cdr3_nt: TGTGCCAGCAGCCTACCAACCGTGGGACTAGCGGGGCTCCAGTATGAGCAGTTCTTC
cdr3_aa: CASSLPTVGLAGLQYEQFF

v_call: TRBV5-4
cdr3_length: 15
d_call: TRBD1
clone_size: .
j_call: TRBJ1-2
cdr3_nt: TGTGCCAGCAGTACAACAGGGGGAACTAACTATGGCTACACCTTC
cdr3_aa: CASSTTGGTNYGYTF

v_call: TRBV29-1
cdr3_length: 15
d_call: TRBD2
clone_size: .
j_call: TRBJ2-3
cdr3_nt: TGCAGCGTTGCCGGGACTAGCGGTTCCACAGATACGCAGTATTTT
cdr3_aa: CSVAGTSGSTDTQYF

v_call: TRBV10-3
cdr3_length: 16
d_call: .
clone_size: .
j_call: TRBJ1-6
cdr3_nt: TGTGCCATCAGTGTTGGAAGGAGCTCCTATAATTCACCCCTCCACTTT
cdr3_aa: CAISVGRSSYNSPLHF

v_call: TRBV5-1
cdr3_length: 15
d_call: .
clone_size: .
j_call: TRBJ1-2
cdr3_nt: TGCGCCAGCAGCTTGGATTCAGGTGGCAACTATGGCTACACCTTC
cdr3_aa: CASSLDSGGNYGYTF

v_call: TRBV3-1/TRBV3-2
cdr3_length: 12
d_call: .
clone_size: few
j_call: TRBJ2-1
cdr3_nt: TGTGCCAGCAGCCAAGCTAGCTTTGAGCAGTTCTTC
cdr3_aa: CASSQASFEQFF

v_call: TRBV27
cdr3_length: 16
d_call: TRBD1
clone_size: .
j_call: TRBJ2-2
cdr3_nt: TGTGCCAGCAGTTTTCACACGGACAGGCGAGCCGGGGAGCTGTTTTTT
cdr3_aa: CASSFHTDRRAGELFF

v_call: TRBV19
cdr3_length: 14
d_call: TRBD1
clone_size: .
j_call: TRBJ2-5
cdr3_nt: TGTGCCAGTAGTTCCCGGACAGGGCCAGAGACCCAGTACTTC
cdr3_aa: CASSSRTGPETQYF

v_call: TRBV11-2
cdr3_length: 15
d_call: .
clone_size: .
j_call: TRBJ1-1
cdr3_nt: TGTGCCAGCAGGACAGCCAAACTTCTGAACACTGAAGCTTTCTTT
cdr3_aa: CASRTAKLLNTEAFF

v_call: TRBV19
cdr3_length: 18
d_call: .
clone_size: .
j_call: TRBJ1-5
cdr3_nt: TGTGCCAGTACCGAGGACTCTCAGGGGCTGGTTAGCAATCAGCCCCAGCATTTT
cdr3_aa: CASTEDSQGLVSNQPQHF

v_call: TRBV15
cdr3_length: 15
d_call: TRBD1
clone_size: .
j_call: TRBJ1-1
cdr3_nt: TGTGCCACCAGTCCGGACAGGGTCGTAATCACTGAAGCTTTCTTT
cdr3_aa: CATSPDRVVITEAFF

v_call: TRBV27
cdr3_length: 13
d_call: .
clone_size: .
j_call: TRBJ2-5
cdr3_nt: TGTGCCAGCAGTTTTCGGGAGCAAGAGACCCAGTACTTC
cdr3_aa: CASSFREQETQYF

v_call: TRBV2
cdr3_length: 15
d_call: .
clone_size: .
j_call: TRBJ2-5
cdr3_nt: TGTGCCAGCACCATAAGGGCTAGCGTTCAAGAGACCCAGTACTTC
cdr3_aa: CASTIRASVQETQYF

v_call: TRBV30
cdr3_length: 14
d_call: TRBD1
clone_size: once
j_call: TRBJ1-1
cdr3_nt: TGTGCCTGGAGGGCAGGGGGGCCGAACACTGAAGCTTTCTTT
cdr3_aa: CAWRAGGPNTEAFF

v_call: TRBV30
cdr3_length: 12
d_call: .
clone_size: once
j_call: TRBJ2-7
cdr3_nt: TGTGCCTGGAAACAGAGCCCCCCCGAGCAGTACTTC
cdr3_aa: CAWKQSPPEQYF

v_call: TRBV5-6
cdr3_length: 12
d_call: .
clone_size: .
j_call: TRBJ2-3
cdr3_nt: TGTGCCAGCAGCTCCGGGTTGGATACGCAGTATTTT
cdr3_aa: CASSSGLDTQYF

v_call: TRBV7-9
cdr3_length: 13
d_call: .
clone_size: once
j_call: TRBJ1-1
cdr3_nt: TGTGCCAGCAGCTTAAGCGTGAACACTGAAGCTTTCTTT
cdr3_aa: CASSLSVNTEAFF

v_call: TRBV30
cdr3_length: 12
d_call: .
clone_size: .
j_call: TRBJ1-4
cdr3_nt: TGTGCCTGGAGTGCAACAGGTTTGGGGCTGTTTTTT
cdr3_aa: CAWSATGLGLFF

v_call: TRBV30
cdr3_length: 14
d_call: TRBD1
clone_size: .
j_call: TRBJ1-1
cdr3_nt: TGTGCCTGGAAAACCGGGACAGGGGTCACTGAAGCTTTCTTT
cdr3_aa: CAWKTGTGVTEAFF

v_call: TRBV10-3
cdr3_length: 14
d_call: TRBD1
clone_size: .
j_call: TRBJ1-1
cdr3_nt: TGTGCCATCAAGGGACAGGCTGAGAACACTGAAGCTTTCTTT
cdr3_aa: CAIKGQAENTEAFF